The 25 T cell receptor beta chains presented below share a single source sample, sequenced in a study of T cells after yellow fever vaccination. A single record per CDR3 protein comes from TCRdb applying MiXCR to the 5' RACE reads. The sample consists of about 130,000 distinct CDR3 sequences, 7.4% of them appearing once. Here the sequenced sample was CD4+ T cells sorted from PBMCs, taken more than 8 days after the first yellow fever vaccination. The receptors shown here come from a man aged 18-30 years who received the YFV17D yellow fever vaccine.

This clonotype was counted ten times or more. The rearrangement joins TRBV20-1 to TRBJ2-7, with D perhaps being TRBD1 or TRBD2 (6 bases each). With 6 bases removed from V and 2 bases from J, the gap between germline ends came to 20 bases. The CDR3 has 15 amino acids. Germline CDR1 DFQATT, CDR2 SNEGSKA (reference sequence). CDR3 DNA sequence: TGCAGTGCCGGACCGTTAGGGGGGAGGACCTACGAGCAGTACTTC. It yields the protein CSAGPLGGRTYEQYF.

This clonotype has a count of ten or more. The chain employs TRBV4-2 and TRBJ2-5; TRBD2 aligns across 9 bases. Germline CDR1 LGHNA, CDR2 YNFKEQ. The CDR3 has 14 residues. Trimming cost V 7 bases and J 2 bases; bases outside gene matches: 5. The CDR3: CASMAGGEQETQYF. In nucleotides, the CDR3 is TGTGCCAGCATGGCGGGGGGGGAACAAGAGACCCAGTACTTC.

This clonotype was picked up many times. At one end, the junction sequence differs from germline, possibly due to a read error. V is TRBV3-1 and J is TRBJ2-1; 13 bases align to TRBD2. CDR3 length: 16 amino acids. Germline lookup yields CDR1 LGHDT and CDR2 YNNKEL (reference sequence). The CDR3 DNA sequence: TGTGCCAGCAACCAACTAGCGGGGGGGCCGGGTGGTGAGCAGTTCTTC. Amino acid sequence: CASNQLAGGPGGEQFF.

This clonotype has a count of ten or more. This chain connects TRBV12-3 or TRBV12-4 to TRBJ2-1; no clear D. The CDR3 covers 15 residues. V was pared by 7 bases and J by 1 base, with 14 bases between. The CDR3 DNA is TGTGCCAGCAACCATAGGCGAGTATCCTACAATGAGCAGTTCTTC. Translated: CASNHRRVSYNEQFF.

This clonotype has ten or more counts. The chain joins TRBV5-1 to TRBJ2-5; 10 bases fit TRBD2. The CDR3 sequence is 15 residues long. V gave up 1 base and J gave up 5 bases; unmatched junction bases: 5. Per the germline V gene, CDR1 is SGHRS and CDR2 is YFSETQ. CDR3: CASSLQGTSVETQYF. Written as DNA, the CDR3 is TGCGCCAGCAGCTTGCAGGGGACTAGCGTCGAGACCCAGTACTTC. The full variable domain, its missing parts supplied by reference TRBV5-1 and TRBJ2-5, is KAGVTQTPRYLIKTRGQQVTLSCSPISGHRSVSWYQQTPGQGLQFLFEYFSETQRNKGNFPGRFSGRQFSNSRSEMNVSTLELGDSALYLCASSLQGTSVETQYFGPGTRLLVL.

This clonotype was detected ten times or more. This chain connects TRBV20-1 to TRBJ2-2, with D possibly TRBD1 on 6 matching bases. Per the germline V gene, CDR1 is DFQATT and CDR2 is SNEGSKA (reference sequence). Trimming removed 4 bases from V and 3 bases from J, with 12 bases in between. The CDR3 runs to 14 residues. CDR3 in DNA: TGCAGTGCTATCCGGGACACCGACACCGGGGAGCTGTTTTTT. Amino acids: CSAIRDTDTGELFF.

As to this clonotype: It may be a read error: a sequence one base away is much more abundant. J is TRBJ2-2 and V is TRBV5-1; maybe TRBD1 (6 bases). CDR1 and CDR2 from the germline V gene are SGHRS and YFSETQ. This CDR3 has 15 residues. The CDR3 coding sequence is TGCACCAGCAGCTTAACAGGGCAAGGCACCGGGGAGCTGTTTTTT. The encoded protein is CTSSLTGQGTGELFF. Full variable domain (missing parts from reference TRBV5-1 and TRBJ2-2): KAGVTQTPRYLIKTRGQQVTLSCSPISGHRSVSWYQQTPGQGLQFLFEYFSETQRNKGNFPGRFSGRQFSNSRSEMNVSTLELGDSALYLCTSSLTGQGTGELFFGEGSRLTVL.

In this sample, this clonotype turned up many times. This chain joins TRBV5-1 and TRBJ2-5, with D maybe TRBD2 (6 bases). V dropped 4 bases and J dropped 2 bases, with 9 bases sitting between them. The germline V gene encodes CDR1 SGHRS and CDR2 YFSETQ. The CDR3 consists of 13 residues. The CDR3 spells CASSPEGQETQYF. CDR3 in DNA: TGCGCCAGCAGCCCGGAGGGGCAAGAGACCCAGTACTTC.

Ten or more counts support this clonotype. This chain uses TRBV12-3 or TRBV12-4 with TRBJ1-2; D perhaps matches TRBD1 (6 bases). The ends were cut back, 5 bases at V and 13 bases at J, with 17 bases in the middle. The CDR3 loop spans 12 amino acids. Here the CDR3 DNA reads TGTGCCAGCAGTCGACAGGACCGCTGGAGCACCTTC. The encoded protein is CASSRQDRWSTF.

The chain links TRBV5-4 to TRBJ1-6; 7 bases map to TRBD1. Germline loops: CDR1 SGHNT, CDR2 YYREEE (reference sequence). This CDR3 is built from 15 residues. J was trimmed by 6 bases and V by 2 bases; bases with no gene match: 5. CDR3 sequence: CASSFGGTVNSPLHF. The CDR3 DNA reads as TGTGCCAGCAGCTTTGGCGGGACAGTTAATTCACCCCTCCACTTT.

In this sample, this clonotype turned up many times. The chain links TRBV12-3 or TRBV12-4 to TRBJ2-7, with 11 positions matching TRBD1. The V segment lost 3 bases and the J segment 4 bases; nucleotides outside the gene matches: 5. CDR3 size: 15 residues. In DNA form, the CDR3 reads TGTGCCAGCAGTTTGGGACAGGGGGGTGGTTACGAGCAGTACTTC. This gives the protein CASSLGQGGGYEQYF.

This clonotype has a count of ten or more. CDR3 nucleotide sequence: TGCAGCGCACCTGCCAAGGGATGGTATGGCTACACCTTC. Amino acids: CSAPAKGWYGYTF. The chain employs TRBV29-1 and TRBJ1-2; unclear D gene. The CDR3 extends over 13 amino acids. CDR1 SQVTM and CDR2 ANQGSEA come from the germline V gene. Trimming removed 7 bases at V and 5 bases at J, with 17 bases between.

This clonotype came up many times. V and J are TRBV5-1 and TRBJ2-5, with 8 bases fitting TRBD2. CDR3 length: 15 amino acids. The V gene's germline CDR1 is SGHRS and CDR2 YFSETQ. J gave up 1 base and V 7 bases, and 9 bases lay outside the gene matches. The CDR3 DNA is TGCGCCAGCGTAGGCGGACTAGCTTTCCAAGAGACCCAGTACTTC. This codes for CASVGGLAFQETQYF. The entire variable domain, with the rest obtained from reference TRBV5-1 and TRBJ2-5, is as follows: KAGVTQTPRYLIKTRGQQVTLSCSPISGHRSVSWYQQTPGQGLQFLFEYFSETQRNKGNFPGRFSGRQFSNSRSEMNVSTLELGDSALYLCASVGGLAFQETQYFGPGTRLLVL.

This clonotype was counted at least ten times. The chain recombines TRBV5-1 with TRBJ2-7; D gene uncertain. This CDR3 has 16 amino acids. Germline V gene data show CDR1 as SGHRS and CDR2 as YFSETQ. The germline V and J ends were trimmed by 1 base and 6 bases, with 20 bases remaining between them. CDR3 DNA sequence: TGCGCCAGCAGCTTGTCAGCCGCTAGAGACCTGGGCGAGCAGTACGTC. Translating gives CASSLSAARDLGEQYV.

Many counts were recorded for this clonotype. The V call is TRBV12-3 or TRBV12-4, the J call TRBJ1-1; D uncertain. V lost 3 bases and J lost 3, with 8 bases in between. CDR3 length: 13 amino acids. The CDR3 is CASSFRADTEAFF. CDR3 sequence (DNA): TGTGCCAGCAGTTTTAGGGCGGACACTGAAGCTTTCTTT.

This clonotype was counted at least ten times. The DNA for the CDR3 is TGCGCCAGCAGCTTGTCTCGGGACATGAACACTGAAGCTTTCTTT. Translation gives CASSLSRDMNTEAFF. The chain carries TRBV5-1 and TRBJ1-1, with TRBD1 as a possible D gene (6 bases). The CDR3 sequence is 15 residues long. Germline CDR1 and CDR2: SGHRS and YFSETQ. Trimming took 1 base from V and 0 from J, leaving 10 bases between them.

This clonotype was recorded at least ten times. The rearrangement uses TRBV5-1 and TRBJ2-1; 9 bases are a match to TRBD1. Per the germline V gene, CDR1 is SGHRS and CDR2 is YFSETQ. The CDR3 contains 16 residues. V dropped 2 bases and J dropped 4; count of bases not matched to a gene: 7. As DNA, the CDR3 is TGCGCCAGCAGCTTTAGCTGGACAGGGGCATACAATGAGCAGTTCTTC. Its translation: CASSFSWTGAYNEQFF.

This clonotype was seen ten or more times. This rearrangement joins TRBV24-1 to TRBJ2-3; D may correspond to TRBD1 or TRBD2 (6 bases each). The V end was cut by 3 bases, the J end by 9 bases, with 15 bases between. This CDR3 spans 14 amino acids. CDR1 and CDR2 from the germline V gene are KGHDR and SFDVKD. The chain's CDR3 is CATSDGGLVGTQYF. The CDR3 bases are TGTGCCACCAGTGATGGGGGGCTGGTTGGGACGCAGTATTTT.

The sample holds a few counts of this clonotype. J is TRBJ1-1 and V is TRBV18; the D gene is possibly TRBD1 (5 bases). The CDR3 covers 15 residues. V was trimmed by 1 base and J by 4 bases, leaving 13 bases between them. Germline CDR1 is KGHSH and CDR2 is LQKENI. CDR3: CASSPRVSGATEAFF. The CDR3 coding sequence is TGTGCCAGCTCACCACGGGTGAGCGGGGCCACTGAAGCTTTCTTT.

This clonotype was detected only once. This sequence may be a read error, since a much larger clone differs from it by one base. The chain has TRBV3-1 and TRBJ2-1, with 8 bases aligning to TRBD2. CDR1 LGHDT and CDR2 YNNKEL come from the germline V gene (reference sequence). V lost 8 bases, J lost 8 bases, and 14 bases stayed unmatched. This CDR3 has 15 amino acids. CDR3: CASGPIAGRGYEQFF. The CDR3 nucleotides read TGTGCCAGCGGCCCCATAGCGGGGAGGGGTTATGAGCAGTTCTTC.

This clonotype was seen at least ten times. The chain has TRBV7-2 and TRBJ2-4, with 9 bases matching TRBD1. The trim removed 5 bases at V and 6 bases at J, leaving 8 bases unmatched. This CDR3 contains 15 residues. Germline loops: CDR1 SGHTA, CDR2 FQGNSA. Here the CDR3 DNA reads TGTGCCAGCAGCAACCCGACAGGGGGATTAAACATTCAGTACTTC. Translating it yields CASSNPTGGLNIQYF. The variable domain in full, completed from reference TRBV7-2 and TRBJ2-4, reads GAGVSQSPSNKVTEKGKDVELRCDPISGHTALYWYRQSLGQGLEFLIYFQGNSAPDKSGLPSDRFSAERTGGSVSTLTIQRTQQEDSAVYLCASSNPTGGLNIQYFGAGTRLSVL.

This clonotype was counted at least ten times. This chain uses TRBV10-2 with TRBJ1-1; D call uncertain. The CDR3 is 12 residues long. V lost 0 bases and J lost 11, with 10 bases in between. The germline V gene has CDR1 WSHSY and CDR2 SAAADI. As DNA, the CDR3 is TGCGCCAGCAGTGAGTCGGAGGCTAAGGCTTTCTTT. Residues: CASSESEAKAFF.

This clonotype has at least ten counts. V usage is TRBV18 and J usage is TRBJ2-7, with 7 bases lining up with TRBD2. CDR1 and CDR2 (germline): KGHSH, LQKENI. This CDR3 has 14 residues. Trimming cost V 3 bases and J 2 bases; bases outside gene matches: 4. CDR3 sequence reads: CASSPLRGAYEQYV. The CDR3 coding sequence is TGTGCCAGCTCACCCCTACGGGGGGCCTACGAGCAGTACGTC.

Comments on this clonotype: Being one base from a much bigger clone, this may be a read error. The CDR3 DNA is TGCGCCAGCAGCCCGCAGCTCGGACCGGGGGAGCTGTTTTTT. It codes for CASSPQLGPGELFF. This chain joins TRBV5-1 and TRBJ2-2; D remains ambiguous. V was trimmed by 4 bases and J by 8 bases, leaving 15 bases between them. Germline lookup yields CDR1 SGHRS and CDR2 YFSETQ. The CDR3 runs 14 residues.

The table lists this clonotype with a few counts. J is TRBJ2-3 and V is TRBV7-9; the match to TRBD2 covers 12 bases. This CDR3 contains 15 residues. After removal of 4 bases from V and 6 bases from J, the junction contained 5 bases not matched to a gene. Germline CDR1 and CDR2: SEHNR and FQNEAQ (reference sequence). DNA of the CDR3: TGTGCCAGCAGCTCGACTAGCGGGGGAATGGATACGCAGTATTTT. This translates into CASSSTSGGMDTQYF. The entire variable domain, with the rest obtained from reference TRBV7-9 and TRBJ2-3, is as follows: DTGVSQNPRHKITKRGQNVTFRCDPISEHNRLYWYRQTLGQGPEFLTYFQNEAQLEKSRLLSDRFSAERPKGSFSTLEIQRTEQGDSAMYLCASSSTSGGMDTQYFGPGTRLTVL.